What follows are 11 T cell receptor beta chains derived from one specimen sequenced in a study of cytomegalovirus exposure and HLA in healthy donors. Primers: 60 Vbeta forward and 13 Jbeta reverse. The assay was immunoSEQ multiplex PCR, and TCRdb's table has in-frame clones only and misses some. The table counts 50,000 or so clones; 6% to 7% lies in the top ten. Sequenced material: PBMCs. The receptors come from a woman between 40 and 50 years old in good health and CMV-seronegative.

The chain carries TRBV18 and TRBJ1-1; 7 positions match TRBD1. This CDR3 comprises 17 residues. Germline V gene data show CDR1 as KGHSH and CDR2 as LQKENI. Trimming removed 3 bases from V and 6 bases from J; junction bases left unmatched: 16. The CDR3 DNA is TGTGCCAGCTCACCCTACGAGTTAAAAAACAGGGGTCCTGAAGCTTTCTTT. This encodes CASSPYELKNRGPEAFF. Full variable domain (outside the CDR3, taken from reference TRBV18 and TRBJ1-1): NAGVMQNPRHLVRRRGQEARLRCSPMKGHSHVYWYRQLPEEGLKFMVYLQKENIIDESGMPKERFSAEFPKEGPSILRIQQVVRGDSAAYFCASSPYELKNRGPEAFFGQGTRLTVV.

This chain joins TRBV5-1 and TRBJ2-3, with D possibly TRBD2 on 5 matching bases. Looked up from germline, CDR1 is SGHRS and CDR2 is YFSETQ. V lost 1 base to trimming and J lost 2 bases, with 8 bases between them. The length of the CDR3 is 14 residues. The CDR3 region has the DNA TGCGCCAGCAGCTTGCGAGCGGACACAGATACGCAGTATTTT. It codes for CASSLRADTDTQYF.

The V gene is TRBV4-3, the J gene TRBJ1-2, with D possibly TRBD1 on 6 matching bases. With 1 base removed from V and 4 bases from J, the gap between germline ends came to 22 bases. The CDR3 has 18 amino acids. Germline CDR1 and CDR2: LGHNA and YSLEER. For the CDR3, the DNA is TGCGCCAGCAGCCAAGGAATCCTTGGACAACAGGGAACCTATGGCTACACCTTC. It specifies CASSQGILGQQGTYGYTF.

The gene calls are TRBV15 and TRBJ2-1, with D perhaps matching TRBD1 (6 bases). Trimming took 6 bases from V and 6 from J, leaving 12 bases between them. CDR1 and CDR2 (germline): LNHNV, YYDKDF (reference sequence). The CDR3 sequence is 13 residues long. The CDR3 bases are TGTGCCACCAGACCCACAGGGCTCAATGAGCAGTTCTTC. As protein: CATRPTGLNEQFF.

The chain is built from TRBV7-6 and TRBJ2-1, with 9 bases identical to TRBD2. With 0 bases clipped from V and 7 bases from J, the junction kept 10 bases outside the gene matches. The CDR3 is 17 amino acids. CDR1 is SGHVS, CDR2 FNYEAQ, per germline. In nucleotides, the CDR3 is TGTGCCAGCAGCTTAGCGAACTTGCGGGAGGGCGGGAATGAGCAGTTCTTC. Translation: CASSLANLREGGNEQFF.

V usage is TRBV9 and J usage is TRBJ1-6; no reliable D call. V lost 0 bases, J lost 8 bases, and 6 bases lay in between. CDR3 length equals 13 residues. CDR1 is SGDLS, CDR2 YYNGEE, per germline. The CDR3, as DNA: TGTGCCAGCAGCGTAGAGCGGGATTCACCCCTCCACTTT. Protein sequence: CASSVERDSPLHF.

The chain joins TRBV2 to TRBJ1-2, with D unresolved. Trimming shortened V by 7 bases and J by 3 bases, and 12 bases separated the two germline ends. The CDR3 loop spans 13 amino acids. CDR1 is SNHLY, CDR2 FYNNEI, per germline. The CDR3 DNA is TGTGCCAGCACTAGTGAACGGGACTATGGCTACACCTTC. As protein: CASTSERDYGYTF. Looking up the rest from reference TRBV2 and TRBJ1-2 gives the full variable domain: EPEVTQTPSHQVTQMGQEVILRCVPISNHLYFYWYRQILGQKVEFLVSFYNNEISEKSEIFDDQFSVERPDGSNFTLKIRSTKLEDSAMYFCASTSERDYGYTFGSGTRLTVV.

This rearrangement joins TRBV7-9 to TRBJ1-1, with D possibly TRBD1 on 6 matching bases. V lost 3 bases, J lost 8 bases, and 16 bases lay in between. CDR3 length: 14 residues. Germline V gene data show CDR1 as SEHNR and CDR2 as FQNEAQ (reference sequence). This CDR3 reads CASSLVLSGTEAFF. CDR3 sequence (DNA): TGTGCCAGCAGCTTGGTGTTAAGCGGGACAGAAGCTTTCTTT.

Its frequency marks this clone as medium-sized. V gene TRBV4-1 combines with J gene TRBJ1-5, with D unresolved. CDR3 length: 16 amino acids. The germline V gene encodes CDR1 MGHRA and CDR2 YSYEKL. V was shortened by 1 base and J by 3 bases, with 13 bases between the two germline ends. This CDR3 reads CASSQALYSNNQPQHF. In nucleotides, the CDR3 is TGCGCCAGCAGCCAAGCTCTCTACTCGAACAATCAGCCCCAGCATTTT.

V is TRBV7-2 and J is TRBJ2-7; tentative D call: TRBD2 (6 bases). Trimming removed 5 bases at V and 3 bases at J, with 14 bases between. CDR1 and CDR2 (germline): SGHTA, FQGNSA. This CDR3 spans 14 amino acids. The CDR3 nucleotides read TGTGCCAGCAGCCCCCATCCGGGACTCTACGAGCAGTACTTC. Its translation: CASSPHPGLYEQYF.

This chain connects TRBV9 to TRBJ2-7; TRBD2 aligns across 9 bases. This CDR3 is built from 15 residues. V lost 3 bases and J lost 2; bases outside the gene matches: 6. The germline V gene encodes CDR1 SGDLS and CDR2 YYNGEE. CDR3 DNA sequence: TGTGCCAGCAGCGAAGGACTAGCGCCTGCCTACGAGCAGTACTTC. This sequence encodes CASSEGLAPAYEQYF.